What follows are 14 T cell receptor beta chains derived from one specimen sequenced in a study of cytomegalovirus exposure and HLA in healthy donors. Researchers ran the PCR with 60 Vbeta and 13 Jbeta primers. Generated by immunoSEQ multiplex PCR, the TCRdb table keeps only in-frame clones and is missing some. The profile shows 200,000 to 250,000 clones, about 80% of them singletons. The sample was PBMCs. These receptor sequences come from a woman aged 40 to 49 in good health and CMV-seronegative.

The rearrangement joins TRBV27 to TRBJ2-3; D perhaps matches TRBD1 (6 bases). The length of the CDR3 is 15 residues. Trimming stripped 7 bases from V and 6 bases from J, with 20 bases between. Germline CDR1 and CDR2: MNHEY and SMNVEV (reference sequence). The CDR3 spells CASTDLQGNWDTQYF. As DNA, the CDR3 is TGTGCCAGCACAGACTTACAGGGTAATTGGGATACGCAGTATTTT.

Written as DNA, the CDR3 is TGTGCCAGCAGTTCGAGACAGGGGGCGAATTCACCCCTCCACTTT. It encodes CASSSRQGANSPLHF. The chain is built from TRBV6-5 and TRBJ1-6; 10 bases are shared with TRBD1. The CDR3 runs 15 residues. Unmatched junction bases numbered 4, after V lost 4 bases and J lost 7 bases. Germline V gene sequence: CDR1 MNHEY, CDR2 SVGAGI.

This clone has more than one count but fewer than ten. The chain is built from TRBV5-1 and TRBJ2-7; no clear D. Trimming cost V 3 bases and J 2 bases, with 15 bases left between them. CDR1 is SGHRS, CDR2 YFSETQ, per germline. CDR3 length: 15 residues. CDR3 loop: CASSWRNIPPYEQYF. Here the CDR3 DNA reads TGCGCCAGCAGCTGGAGAAACATCCCGCCCTACGAGCAGTACTTC.

The J gene is TRBJ1-2, the V gene TRBV29-1; TRBD1 matches at 8 bases. V trimming: 6 bases; J trimming: 3 bases; junction bases outside the gene matches: 3. The CDR3 extends over 12 amino acids. Germline values: CDR1 SQVTM, CDR2 ANQGSEA. CDR3 bases: TGCAGCGTCCCGGGACAGGACTATGGCTACACCTTC. This codes for CSVPGQDYGYTF.

To note about this clone: This CDR3 is also generated by other DNA sequences in the sample. V gene TRBV5-6 combines with J gene TRBJ1-5; TRBD1 matches 7 bases. With V trimmed by 3 bases and J by 7 bases, 7 bases remained unmatched. The CDR3 is made up of 14 amino acids. Germline V gene lookup returns CDR1 SGHDT and CDR2 YYEEEE. The CDR3 spells CASSSGRGDQPQHF. CDR3 DNA sequence: TGTGCCAGCAGCTCGGGCAGGGGGGACCAGCCCCAGCATTTT.

The chain employs TRBV4-3 and TRBJ2-6; TRBD2 is a possible D gene (5 bases). Deletions cut 3 bases from V and 2 bases from J, with 8 bases between. The CDR3 contains 15 residues. CDR1 and CDR2 from the germline V gene are LGHNA and YSLEER. As DNA, the CDR3 is TGCGCCAGCAGCCACCCCGGGGCTGGGGCCAACGTCCTGACTTTC. The encoded protein is CASSHPGAGANVLTF.

The CDR3 bases are TGTGCCATCAGTGGTTACTCCGGACAGGGGGCTACCTACGAGCAGTACTTC. This sequence encodes CAISGYSGQGATYEQYF. The genes are TRBV10-3 and TRBJ2-7, with 11 bases identical to TRBD1. CDR1 and CDR2 (germline): ENHRY, SYGVKD. Trimming at V came to 4 bases and at J to 2 bases, leaving 10 bases not matched to a gene. The CDR3 totals 17 residues.

V usage is TRBV6-6 and J usage is TRBJ1-1; D may be TRBD1 (6 bases). In germline, CDR1 is MNHNY, CDR2 SVGAGI (reference sequence). V dropped 6 bases and J dropped 4 bases, with 18 bases sitting between them. The CDR3 loop spans 15 amino acids. In nucleotides, the CDR3 is TGTGCCAGCAGCCAACGGGGGGGAGGGGGCACTGAAGCTTTCTTT. The encoded protein is CASSQRGGGGTEAFF.

This clone was detected only once. This chain connects TRBV19 to TRBJ1-5; D remains unclear. Trimming removed 0 bases at V and 7 bases at J, with 13 bases between. CDR3 size: 15 residues. Germline V gene data show CDR1 as LNHDA and CDR2 as SQIVND (reference sequence). The CDR3 DNA sequence: TGTGCCAGTAGTATAGATCTAGGAGGGTTGCAGCCCCAGCATTTT. Protein: CASSIDLGGLQPQHF.

The chain links TRBV4-3 to TRBJ1-1; 8 bases align to TRBD1. CDR1 and CDR2 (germline): LGHNA, YSLEER. CDR3 length: 15 amino acids. J was trimmed by 1 base and V by 4 bases; bases with no gene match: 5. The DNA for the CDR3 is TGCGCCAGCAGCCGGAACAGGGGGTCGAACACTGAAGCTTTCTTT. Translating gives CASSRNRGSNTEAFF.

V gene TRBV5-5 combines with J gene TRBJ2-3; D is undetermined. CDR1 is SGHKS and CDR2 is YYEKEE in the germline V gene (reference sequence). This CDR3 comprises 15 residues. V shed 4 bases and J shed 2 bases, with 14 bases lying between them. CDR3 sequence (DNA): TGTGCCAGCAGCAGTTACGCGGTACCCACAGATACGCAGTATTTT. This gives the protein CASSSYAVPTDTQYF.

This chain links TRBV20-1 with TRBJ1-1; D remains ambiguous. Germline CDR1 and CDR2: DFQATT and SNEGSKA (reference sequence). V was pared by 5 bases and J by 7 bases, with 11 bases between. This CDR3 comprises 11 residues. The CDR3 spells CSAGPSDEAFF. The CDR3 coding sequence is TGCAGTGCTGGGCCCTCGGATGAAGCTTTCTTT.

The V gene is TRBV19, the J gene TRBJ1-5, with 7 bases matching TRBD1. With 3 bases clipped from V and 5 bases from J, the junction kept 7 bases outside the gene matches. The CDR3 spans 15 residues. Germline V gene sequence: CDR1 LNHDA, CDR2 SQIVND (reference sequence). CDR3 sequence (DNA): TGTGCCAGTAGTATGGGGGGACAGCCTGATCAGCCCCAGCATTTT. This gives the protein CASSMGGQPDQPQHF.

The J gene is TRBJ2-5, the V gene TRBV6-1; the match to TRBD2 covers 12 bases. V was clipped by 6 bases and J by 5 bases; unmatched bases: 4. CDR1 and CDR2 (germline): MNHNS, SASEGT. This CDR3 contains 14 residues. CDR3 DNA: TGTGCCAGCAGAACTAGCGGGGGGCGTGAGACCCAGTACTTC. It specifies CASRTSGGRETQYF.